This is a list of T cell receptor beta chains from one sample in a study of T cells in Graves' hyperthyroidism and ophthalmopathy. TCRdb reanalysed the multiplex PCR reads using MiXCR and keeps one entry per CDR3 protein. There are around 390,000 distinct CDR3 sequences in the sample; around 13% occur only once, and 15% to 20% lies in the top ten. The sequencing input was blood. Receptors originate from a young woman with Graves' ophthalmopathy. The CDR3 runs from the conserved cysteine through the conserved F or W. The D gene is left open where the match is weak. Not all rows give a size; the values are once, few, many and, for expanded clones, a class.

>TRBV6-1|-|-|TRBJ1-1
CASSDTGITEAFF
>TRBV7-9|many|-|TRBJ1-1
CASSLAGLERNTEAFF
>TRBV20-1|-|TRBD2|TRBJ2-7
CSASSGGPMEQYF
>TRBV3-1|-|-|TRBJ2-5
CASSQAEGWFRETQYF
>TRBV10-3|-|TRBD1|TRBJ1-5
CAISDYGQDNQPQHF
>TRBV10-3|few|-|TRBJ1-1
CAISESRGSEAFF
>TRBV7-9|many|-|TRBJ2-1
CASSSTRRAGDYNEQFF
>TRBV27|-|-|TRBJ1-1
CASSPGPANTEAFF
>TRBV7-2|many|TRBD1|TRBJ1-6
CASSLGALGQPSYNSPLHF
>TRBV6-5|-|-|TRBJ2-5
CASSWASHGETQYF
>TRBV19|once|-|TRBJ2-3
CASRSGITDTQYF
>TRBV7-8|many|TRBD2|TRBJ2-1
CASSQTSGVYNEQFF